The next 7 T cell receptor beta chains were all read from a single sample in a study of shared clonotypes between healthy human individuals. This table comes from immunoSEQ multiplex PCR, and its TCRdb copy is limited to in-frame clones, with some not included. The profile covers 2.3 million or so clones, with about 92% appearing a single time and under 0.45% taken by the ten largest. The sequenced sample consisted of naive CD4+ T cells from PBMCs. The subset is: CD45RA+ positively selected. Every receptor here comes from a man in his late teens or twenties in good health. Some clones in this sample may be carry-over from other donors' samples.

The chain employs TRBV6-1 and TRBJ2-2, with a weak D call TRBD2 (6 bases). This CDR3 region has 15 residues. V lost 5 bases and J lost 6, with 16 bases in between. Per the germline V gene, CDR1 is MNHNS and CDR2 is SASEGT. The CDR3 nucleotides are TGTGCCAGCAGTACCCTGCACAAGCGGGCCGGGGAGCTGTTTTTT. Translation: CASSTLHKRAGELFF.

The rearrangement uses TRBV4-3 and TRBJ2-1, with 10 bases identical to TRBD2. Trimming took 2 bases from V and 8 from J; bases not matched to a gene: 12. The CDR3 consists of 17 residues. Germline V lookup: CDR1 LGHNA, CDR2 YSLEER. CDR3 bases: TGCGCCAGCAGCCAACTCCAGGGAGCGGGAGGGGCAGATGAGCAGTTCTTC. Translating gives CASSQLQGAGGADEQFF.

The rearrangement uses TRBV19 and TRBJ2-2; D ambiguous. Germline V lookup: CDR1 LNHDA, CDR2 SQIVND (reference sequence). Trimming left V 6 bases short and J 2 bases short, with 13 bases between. This CDR3 is built from 15 residues. CDR3 nucleotides: TGTGCCAGTAGGGGTGTCAGCTTAAACACCGGGGAGCTGTTTTTT. This encodes CASRGVSLNTGELFF.

This clone has only one observation. The J gene is TRBJ2-5, the V gene TRBV28; no definite D call. The CDR3 is 13 amino acids. CDR1 is MDHEN and CDR2 is SYDVKM in the germline V gene. V lost 3 bases, J lost 5 bases, and 10 bases lay in between. The CDR3 sequence is CASSFFGGETQYF. CDR3 nucleotides: TGTGCCAGCAGTTTCTTCGGTGGCGAGACCCAGTACTTC.

This clone has only one observation. The chain links TRBV11-2 to TRBJ2-5; D is uncertain. This CDR3 has 15 amino acids. The germline V gene has CDR1 SGHAT and CDR2 FQNNGV. V lost 1 base and J lost 5, with 14 bases in between. The chain's CDR3 is CASSLVVGSAETQYF. The CDR3, as DNA: TGTGCCAGCAGCTTAGTGGTGGGTAGTGCGGAGACCCAGTACTTC.

V usage is TRBV5-1 and J usage is TRBJ2-7; TRBD2 aligns across 9 bases. Germline CDR1 and CDR2: SGHRS and YFSETQ. Losses at the gene ends were 0 bases for V and 0 bases for J; bases not matched to a gene: 7. The CDR3 is 17 amino acids. CDR3 DNA sequence: TGCGCCAGCAGCTTGGGGCCTAGCGGGACGACCTCCTACGAGCAGTACTTC. The encoded protein is CASSLGPSGTTSYEQYF.

This clone was observed once. The chain has TRBV11-2 and TRBJ2-7; D gene ambiguous. In germline, CDR1 is SGHAT, CDR2 FQNNGV. The CDR3 length is 14 residues. Between the trimmed V and J ends, which lost 0 bases and 2 bases, there was a span of 8 bases. Here the CDR3 DNA reads TGTGCCAGCAGCTTAGAAGCAGGCCCCTACGAGCAGTACTTC. This gives the protein CASSLEAGPYEQYF.